This T cell receptor (beta chain) was retrieved from a study of beta chain features in type 1 diabetes. Regarding the study as a whole: A moderate, significant TCRB CDR3 shortening appeared in type 1 diabetes across four CD4+ subsets.

Expressed TCRB transcripts were sequenced because the isolated RNA had all been reverse transcribed beforehand. Clones were read by immunoSEQ multiplex PCR, and TCRdb kept only the in-frame ones, dropping some. The data contain 250,000 to 350,000 clones, roughly 13% of them seen just once; the ten biggest clones take up 0.017%. Germline V gives CDR1 MDHEN, CDR2 SYDVKM. This CDR3 has 13 residues. J gave up 14 bases and V 2 bases, and 9 bases lay outside the gene matches. With respect to this clone: Its target is unknown.

This sequence originates from a man under 40 with type 1 diabetes. This chain joins TRBV28 and TRBJ2-1; 7 bases are a match to TRBD2. The material sequenced was naive CD4+ T cells from blood. CDR3 DNA: TGTGCCAGCAGTTTACTTGGCGGGAGTTTGGAGTTCTTC. This gives the protein CASSLLGGSLEFF.